The T cell receptor (beta chain) described here comes from a study of OX40 agonist ivuxolimab in advanced cancers. Background on the whole study: Ivuxolimab was an agonistic, fully human IgG2 monoclonal antibody directed against OX40 (CD134), a costimulatory receptor. Intravenous ivuxolimab was administered to patients every 2 weeks at six dose levels: 0.01, 0.1, 0.3, 1.5, 3 and 10 mg/kg. Of the 50 to 55 dose-escalation patients, hepatocellular carcinoma was present in about 19, melanoma in approximately 15, renal cell carcinoma in 9 and head and neck cancer in 9. The dose-escalation cohort was about 86% male with a mean age of approximately 59 years, ranging from 23 to 79. Patients were allowed to have had prior anti-PD-1, anti-PD-L1 or anti-CTLA-4 therapy, and about 40% of the dose-escalation patients had been treated with checkpoint inhibitors. Partial responses occurred in three dose-escalation patients, of whom one had hepatocellular carcinoma and two had cutaneous melanoma. The point of sequencing TCRbeta in the periphery was to test whether ivuxolimab changed TCR sequence diversity and drove clonal T-cell expansion. The paper covers the monotherapy dose-escalation part of the phase I ivuxolimab trial, which included N ≈ 54 patients.

On this clone itself: The clone's antigen remains unknown. Within one base of it there is no much larger clone, and no base qualities were kept.

V is cut back by 3 bases and J by 3 bases, with 4 bases in the junction unmatched. The germline V gene gives CDR1 as SGHAT and CDR2 as FQNNGV. The CDR3 measures 14 amino acids from cysteine to phenylalanine. Only the CDR3 DNA stays, 42 bases, in frame from base 1. Patients with a history of autoimmune disease or receiving systemic immunosuppression were excluded from the trial. In every dose cohort, peripheral blood was drawn for TCR sequencing at baseline, cycle 4 day 1, and cycle 7 day 1. The samples were drawn from a first-in-human, open-label, multicenter phase I dose-escalation trial of ivuxolimab. Adults with locally advanced or metastatic melanoma, renal cell carcinoma, hepatocellular carcinoma or head and neck squamous cell carcinoma were enrolled in the trial. Before TCR sequencing, CD4+ T cells and CD8+ T cells were sorted from peripheral blood as separate populations. The paper as a whole reports these results and caveats: At doses of 0.1 to 3.0 mg/kg, clonal expansion of both CD4+ and CD8+ blood T cells was observed from baseline to week 6. Low levels of normalized T-cell clonal expansion were also seen in some patients who did not respond. On average, CD8+ T cells showed more expanded clones than CD4+ T cells after ivuxolimab. The antigen specificity of the peripheral T cells that underwent clonal expansion was not determined. In the 0.1-3.0 mg/kg groups, partial responders had among the lowest normalized peripheral clonal expansion, particularly in CD8+ T cells.

For sequencing of the TCRbeta CDR3 region, genomic DNA was extracted from the sorted cells. TCRbeta CDR3 regions were sequenced using the immunoSEQ Assay. As stored in TCRdb, this immuneACCESS dataset retains in-frame rearrangements with V and J assigned. A fraction of the clones does not appear; measured against another copy, unresolved V genes explain less than half of the discrepancy, and the remainder lacks a known reason. Within this sample are around 42,000 clones, with around 89% of them counted one time only. The ten largest make up over 20% of the sample. Specimen: CD4+ or CD8+ T cells sorted from blood, collected in a trial of the OX40 agonist ivuxolimab. The sequence came from an adult with an advanced solid tumor such as melanoma, head and neck, liver or kidney cancer. The rearrangement joined TRBV11-2 to TRBJ1-2; the central 7 bases match TRBD1. The CDR3 corresponds to CASSFRQGYYGYTF. The DNA is TGTGCCAGCAGCTTTAGACAGGGATACTATGGCTACACCTTC.